Detailed here is one T cell receptor beta chain. Its antigen is not known. These donors were members of the approximately 110-subject validation cohort, a group separate from the approximately 700-subject first cohort. Repertoires were generated with immunoSEQ multiplex PCR, while TCRdb's copy carries only in-frame clones and drops some. There are about 360,000 clones in the sample; about nine tenths occur only once, and approximately 0.8% lies in the top ten. The record originates from a study of cytomegalovirus exposure and HLA in healthy donors. Study-level points and caveats: Rare sequences made up most TCRs, while some public TCRs were found in many donors. Specific recognition of CMV antigens was confirmed in vitro for a few chains (all CMV-associated). First-cohort TCR clusters were later found to tend to co-occur in the 120 or so validation repertoires.

The CDR3 contains 15 residues. The V gene end was trimmed by 1 base and the J gene end by 5 bases; junction bases not matched to a gene: 6. Germline-derived CDR1 and CDR2 are GTSNPN and SVGIG (reference sequence). This clonotype was obtained from a young woman in good health and CMV-seronegative. Specimen: PBMCs. This chain links TRBV30 with TRBJ2-3; 10 nucleotides align to TRBD2. The CDR3 bases are TGTGCCTGGAGTGCCGCTAGCGGGGGCCTAGATACGCAGTATTTT. Its translation is CAWSAASGGLDTQYF.